Listed here are 11 T cell receptor beta chains from one sample, sequenced in a study of blood T cells in healthy people across ages. The use of a sample-barcoded 5' primer and a J-beta primer mix characterized a second PCR of roughly 7 to 11 cycles. MiXCR was run by TCRdb on the 5' RACE reads, yielding one entry per CDR3 protein. The data show approximately 780,000 distinct CDR3 sequences, roughly 24% seen once. Another study also made use of these data, one on T cells of mothers and their children.

Sequencing was done on a sample of blood. These receptors all stem from a boy aged 5-17 years in good health.

The chain joins TRBV18 to TRBJ2-2; D possibly matches TRBD1 or TRBD2 (5 bases each). Deletions cut 5 bases from V and 6 bases from J, with 19 bases between. This CDR3 is built from 16 residues. Germline CDR1 and CDR2: KGHSH and LQKENI. The DNA of the CDR3 is TGTGCCAGCTCATCGGTGGTTGGGACCGGACCCGGGGAGCTGTTTTTT. This sequence encodes CASSSVVGTGPGELFF.

The chain uses TRBV28 and TRBJ1-4, with D maybe TRBD1 (6 bases). V lost 9 bases, J lost 8 bases, and 19 bases lay in between. This CDR3 has 14 residues. Germline CDR1 MDHEN, CDR2 SYDVKM. The CDR3 DNA reads TGTGCCAGTTGCAGGGGACAAGGACGGGAAAAACTGTTTTTT. Translation gives CASCRGQGREKLFF. Based on the CDR3 plus reference TRBV28 and TRBJ1-4, the full variable domain is DVKVTQSSRYLVKRTGEKVFLECVQDMDHENMFWYRQDPGLGLRLIYFSYDVKMKEKGDIPEGYSVSREKKERFSLILESASTNQTSMYLCASCRGQGREKLFFGSGTQLSVL.

The V call is TRBV4-2, the J call TRBJ1-1; D call uncertain. Germline V gives CDR1 LGHNA, CDR2 YNFKEQ. CDR3 length: 15 amino acids. V gave up 1 base and J gave up 4 bases, with 13 bases separating them. CDR3 sequence: CASSQVSGVGTEAFF. CDR3 nucleotides: TGTGCCAGCAGCCAAGTTTCGGGTGTTGGCACTGAAGCTTTCTTT.

This clonotype turned up a few times. This chain links TRBV25-1 with TRBJ2-2; TRBD2 aligns across 7 bases. The CDR3 totals 17 residues. Trimming cost V 2 bases and J 0 bases; bases outside gene matches: 6. Germline V CDR1 and CDR2: MGHDK, SYGVNS. The CDR3 spells CASSEDLAASNTGELFF. CDR3 coding DNA: TGTGCCAGCAGTGAAGACCTAGCGGCCTCGAACACCGGGGAGCTGTTTTTT.

This clonotype was seen only a few times. The genes are TRBV3-1 and TRBJ2-2; tentatively, D is TRBD2 (6 bases). CDR1 and CDR2 from the germline V gene are LGHDT and YNNKEL (reference sequence). The CDR3 contains 13 residues. V lost 4 bases to trimming and J lost 9 bases, with 12 bases between them. DNA of the CDR3: TGTGCCAGCAGCCGGGACTTCTCACGGGAGCTGTTTTTT. Translating gives CASSRDFSRELFF.

This clonotype showed up just a few times. The V call is TRBV6-2 or TRBV6-3, the J call TRBJ2-1; TRBD1 might be the D (5 bases). The CDR3 extends over 16 amino acids. Trimming pared 7 bases from V and 0 bases from J, leaving 16 bases between. Per germline, CDR1 MNHEY and CDR2 SVGEGT. CDR3 amino acids: CASNDQGRSSYNEQFF. CDR3 DNA: TGTGCCAGCAATGATCAGGGTCGAAGCTCCTACAATGAGCAGTTCTTC.

The chain carries TRBV5-1 and TRBJ1-2; 9 bases map to TRBD1. The CDR3 spans 15 residues. Germline CDR1 SGHRS, CDR2 YFSETQ. Germline trimming cut 4 bases from V and 4 bases from J; bases unmatched to any gene: 8. This CDR3 is CASSPGTGQSYGYTF. The DNA for the CDR3 is TGCGCCAGCAGCCCTGGGACAGGGCAGAGCTATGGCTACACCTTC.

As to this clonotype: The junction departs from the called germline gene at one end, perhaps through a read error. The rearrangement joins TRBV28 to TRBJ2-5; possibly TRBD1 for D (6 bases). Germline assignment: CDR1 MDHEN and CDR2 SYDVKM. The CDR3 loop spans 15 amino acids. The CDR3 DNA reads TGTGTCAGCAGCCCACCCCAGGGGAGCCAAGAGACCCAGTACTTC. It specifies CVSSPPQGSQETQYF.

This clonotype has a handful of counts. The gene calls are TRBV24-1 and TRBJ1-2, with a tentative D call TRBD1 (6 bases). The germline V and J ends were trimmed by 5 bases and 6 bases, with 9 bases remaining between them. CDR3 length: 12 amino acids. Per germline, CDR1 KGHDR and CDR2 SFDVKD. The CDR3 sequence is CATSGRTDGYTF. CDR3 bases: TGTGCCACCAGTGGGAGGACAGATGGCTACACCTTC.

This clonotype was counted a few times. The chain joins TRBV5-5 to TRBJ2-6, with D unresolved. CDR1 SGHKS and CDR2 YYEKEE come from the germline V gene (reference sequence). V lost 1 base to trimming and J lost 0 bases, with 5 bases between them. The CDR3 loop spans 15 amino acids. CDR3 protein: CASSLPVSGANVLTF. The CDR3 region has the DNA TGTGCCAGCAGCTTGCCCGTCTCTGGGGCCAACGTCCTGACTTTC.

This clonotype was seen a few times. V and J are TRBV5-1 and TRBJ2-2; 9 bases align to TRBD2. Losses at the gene ends were 4 bases for V and 4 bases for J; bases not matched to a gene: 8. Germline lookup yields CDR1 SGHRS and CDR2 YFSETQ. The CDR3 extends over 16 amino acids. The CDR3 coding sequence is TGCGCCAGCAGCCTGGAAGGTAGCGGGGGCACCGGGGAGCTGTTTTTT. As protein: CASSLEGSGGTGELFF.